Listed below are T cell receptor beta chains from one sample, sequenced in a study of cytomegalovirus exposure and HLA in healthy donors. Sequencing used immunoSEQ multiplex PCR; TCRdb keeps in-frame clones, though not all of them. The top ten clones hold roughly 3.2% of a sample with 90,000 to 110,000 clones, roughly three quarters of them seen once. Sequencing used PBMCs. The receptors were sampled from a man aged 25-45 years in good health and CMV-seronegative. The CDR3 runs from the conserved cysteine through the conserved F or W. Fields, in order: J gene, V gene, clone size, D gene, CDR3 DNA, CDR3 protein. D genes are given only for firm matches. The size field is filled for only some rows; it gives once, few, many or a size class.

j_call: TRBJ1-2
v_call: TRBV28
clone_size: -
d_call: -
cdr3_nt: TGTGCCAGCGTCCGACCCCCGGGAGGGACTTATGGCTACACCTTC
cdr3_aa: CASVRPPGGTYGYTF

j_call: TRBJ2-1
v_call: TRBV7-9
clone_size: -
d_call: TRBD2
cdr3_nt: TGTGCCAGCAGCTTAGCTTGGGCGGGAGGGCCCCCCGAGCAGTTCTTC
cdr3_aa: CASSLAWAGGPPEQFF

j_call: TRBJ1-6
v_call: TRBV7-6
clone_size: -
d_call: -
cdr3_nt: TGTGCCAGCAGCTTATCGGGAGGGCTTTCACCCCTCCACTTT
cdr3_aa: CASSLSGGLSPLHF

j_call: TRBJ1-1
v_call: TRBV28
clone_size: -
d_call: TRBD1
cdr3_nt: TGTGCCACTCATAGAGGAGGGACAGGAAACACTGAAGCTTTCTTT
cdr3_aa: CATHRGGTGNTEAFF

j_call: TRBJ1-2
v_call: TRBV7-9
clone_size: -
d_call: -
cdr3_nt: TGTGCCAGCAGCCCAATGGCAACGAATGGCTACACCTTC
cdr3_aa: CASSPMATNGYTF

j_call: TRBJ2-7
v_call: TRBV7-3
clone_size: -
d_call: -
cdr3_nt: TGTGCCAGCAGCCCGGGGACTCTAGACTCCTACGAGCAGTACTTC
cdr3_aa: CASSPGTLDSYEQYF

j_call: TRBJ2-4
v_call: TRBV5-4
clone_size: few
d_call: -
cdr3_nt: TGTGCCAGCAGCTTGCAGGGTCCCCTTCGTAAGGACTTC
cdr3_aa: CASSLQGPLRKDF

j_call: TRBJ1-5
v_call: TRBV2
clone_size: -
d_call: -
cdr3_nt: TGTGCCAGCAGTGAAGAGGCAGGGGATTGGAAGCCCCAGCATTTT
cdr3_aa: CASSEEAGDWKPQHF

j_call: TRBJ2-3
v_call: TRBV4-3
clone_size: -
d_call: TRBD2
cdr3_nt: TGCGCCAGCAGCCAGGAGTCGGGACTAGCTGGCACAGATACGCAGTATTTT
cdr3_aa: CASSQESGLAGTDTQYF

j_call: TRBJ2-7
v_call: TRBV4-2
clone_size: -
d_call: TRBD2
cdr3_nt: TGTGCCAGCAGCCGTGAGGGACTAGCGGGAGGGCCAGGCTCCTACGAGCAGTACTTC
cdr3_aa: CASSREGLAGGPGSYEQYF